The rows below give T cell receptor beta chains drawn from one sample of a study of shared clonotypes between healthy human individuals. Profiled with immunoSEQ multiplex PCR; TCRdb holds only in-frame clones, not every one. Of fewer than 1.8 million clones listed, 98% to 99% are singletons. Sequenced sample: naive CD4+ T cells sorted from blood. The receptors come from a man aged 25 to 40 in good health. The CDR3 runs from the conserved cysteine through the conserved F or W. Each record gives: D gene, clone size, J gene, V gene, CDR3 protein, CDR3 DNA. D genes are given only for firm matches. Clone size appears in some rows only: once, few, many, or a class for an expanded clone.

>TRBD1|-|TRBJ1-1|TRBV29-1
CSVKGQIMNTEAFF
TGCAGCGTGAAGGGACAGATCATGAACACTGAAGCTTTCTTT
>TRBD2|-|TRBJ2-5|TRBV30
CAWSPLSGRTQYF
TGTGCCTGGAGTCCCCTTAGCGGGAGGACCCAGTACTTC
>-|-|TRBJ2-5|TRBV4-1
CASSPTGPQETQYF
TGCGCCAGCAGCCCAACAGGCCCCCAAGAGACCCAGTACTTC
>-|-|TRBJ1-1|TRBV4-3
CASSLDYMNTEAFF
TGCGCCAGCAGTCTGGACTATATGAACACTGAAGCTTTCTTT
>TRBD2|-|TRBJ2-1|TRBV9
CASSVKPGEGFYNEQFF
TGTGCCAGCAGCGTAAAACCGGGGGAGGGCTTCTACAATGAGCAGTTCTTC
>-|-|TRBJ1-5|TRBV2
CASSEGGVLGVYSNQPQHF
TGTGCCAGCAGTGAGGGGGGGGTATTGGGAGTTTATAGCAATCAGCCCCAGCATTTT
>TRBD2|-|TRBJ2-7|TRBV5-4
CASSGLAGVTEQYF
TGTGCCAGCAGCGGACTAGCGGGAGTAACCGAGCAGTACTTC
>-|-|TRBJ2-3|TRBV29-1
CSVDQGGTDTQYF
TGCAGCGTTGATCAAGGGGGGACAGATACGCAGTATTTT
>TRBD1|-|TRBJ2-1|TRBV9
CASSVTGTGANEQFF
TGTGCCAGCAGCGTCACCGGGACAGGGGCTAACGAGCAGTTCTTC
>-|once|TRBJ1-1|TRBV19
CASSSLTFNTEAFF
TGTGCCAGTAGTTCCCTAACCTTCAACACTGAAGCTTTCTTT
>-|-|TRBJ2-2|TRBV10-2
CASTPGRRDTGELFF
TGCGCCAGCACTCCGGGACGGAGAGACACCGGGGAGCTGTTTTTT
>-|-|TRBJ2-7|TRBV5-1
CASSQESHSYEQYF
TGCGCCAGCAGCCAGGAGTCCCATTCCTACGAGCAGTACTTC
>TRBD2|-|TRBJ2-1|TRBV5-5
CASSSLLAGLEFF
TGTGCCAGCAGCTCCCTACTAGCGGGACTTGAGTTCTTC
>-|-|TRBJ2-7|TRBV30
CAWSVLVGLAPSEQYF
TGTGCCTGGAGTGTACTCGTCGGTCTAGCTCCCTCCGAGCAGTACTTC
>TRBD2|-|TRBJ2-7|TRBV27
CASSLSPAGGPYEQYF
TGTGCCAGCAGTTTATCTCCAGCGGGAGGCCCCTACGAGCAGTACTTC
>TRBD1|once|TRBJ1-5|TRBV19
CASSLQGDQPQHF
TGTGCCAGTAGTTTACAGGGGGATCAGCCCCAGCATTTT
>TRBD2|-|TRBJ2-7|TRBV11-2
CASSLERGARPYEQYF
TGTGCCAGCAGCTTAGAGCGGGGGGCGAGGCCCTACGAGCAGTACTTC
>TRBD2|-|TRBJ2-1|TRBV19
CASSRWTSNNEQFF
TGTGCCAGTAGTCGTTGGACTAGCAATAATGAGCAGTTCTTC
>TRBD1|-|TRBJ2-2|TRBV27
CASSKDRGRAGELFF
TGTGCCAGCAGTAAAGACAGGGGAAGGGCCGGGGAGCTGTTTTTT
>-|-|TRBJ1-1|TRBV30
CAWSVSQNTEAFF
TGTGCCTGGAGTGTGTCGCAGAACACTGAAGCTTTCTTT
>TRBD1|-|TRBJ2-5|TRBV29-1
CSVKTGKETQYF
TGCAGCGTGAAGACAGGGAAAGAGACCCAGTACTTC
>TRBD2|-|TRBJ2-3|TRBV7-9
CASSIGGLAGSTDTQYF
TGTGCCAGCAGCATAGGGGGACTAGCGGGGTCCACAGATACGCAGTATTTT
>TRBD1|-|TRBJ1-4|TRBV28
CASRGQGARNEKLFF
TGTGCCAGCAGGGGACAGGGGGCGCGTAATGAAAAACTGTTTTTT
>TRBD2|-|TRBJ2-2|TRBV28
CASNRGLGLADDTGELFF
TGTGCCAGCAACCGAGGGTTGGGACTAGCGGACGACACCGGGGAGCTGTTTTTT
>-|-|TRBJ1-5|TRBV25-1
CASSSTASNQPQHF
TGTGCCAGCAGTTCTACAGCCAGCAATCAGCCCCAGCATTTT
>TRBD2|-|TRBJ2-1|TRBV9
CASSASRGKLAGIYNEQFF
TGTGCCAGCAGCGCCTCCCGGGGCAAGCTAGCGGGAATATACAATGAGCAGTTCTTC
>-|once|TRBJ2-7|TRBV30
CAWSMLEGVGEQYF
TGTGCCTGGAGTATGCTTGAGGGAGTGGGGGAGCAGTACTTC
>TRBD2|-|TRBJ2-5|TRBV18
CASSPPAPSGLQETQYF
TGTGCCAGCTCACCACCGGCCCCTAGCGGACTCCAAGAGACCCAGTACTTC
>-|once|TRBJ2-7|TRBV5-8
CASSGLGYPYEQYF
TGTGCCAGCAGCGGGTTGGGTTACCCCTACGAGCAGTACTTC
>-|-|TRBJ2-5|TRBV7-3
CASSLRGPRETQYF
TGTGCCAGCAGCTTACGGGGACCGAGAGAGACCCAGTACTTC
>-|-|TRBJ2-3|TRBV10-3
CAISVLSGAVTDTQYF
TGTGCCATCAGTGTACTTAGCGGCGCTGTTACAGATACGCAGTATTTT
>-|-|TRBJ2-2|TRBV29-1
CSVGVMAENTGELFF
TGCAGCGTCGGGGTCATGGCAGAGAACACCGGGGAGCTGTTTTTT